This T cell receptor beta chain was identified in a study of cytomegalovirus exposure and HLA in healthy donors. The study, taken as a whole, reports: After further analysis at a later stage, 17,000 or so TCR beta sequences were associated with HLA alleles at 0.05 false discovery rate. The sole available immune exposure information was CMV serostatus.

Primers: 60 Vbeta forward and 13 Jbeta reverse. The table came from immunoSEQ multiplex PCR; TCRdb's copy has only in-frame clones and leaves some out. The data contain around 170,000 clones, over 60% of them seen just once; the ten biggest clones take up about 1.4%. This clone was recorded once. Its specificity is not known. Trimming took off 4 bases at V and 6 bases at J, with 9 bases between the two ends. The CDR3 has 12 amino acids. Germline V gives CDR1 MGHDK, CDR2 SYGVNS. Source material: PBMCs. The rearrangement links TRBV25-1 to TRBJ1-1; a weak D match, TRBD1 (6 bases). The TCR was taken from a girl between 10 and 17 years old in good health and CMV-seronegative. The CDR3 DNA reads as TGTGCCAGCAGTGCAGGGACACCTGAAGCTTTCTTT. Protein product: CASSAGTPEAFF.